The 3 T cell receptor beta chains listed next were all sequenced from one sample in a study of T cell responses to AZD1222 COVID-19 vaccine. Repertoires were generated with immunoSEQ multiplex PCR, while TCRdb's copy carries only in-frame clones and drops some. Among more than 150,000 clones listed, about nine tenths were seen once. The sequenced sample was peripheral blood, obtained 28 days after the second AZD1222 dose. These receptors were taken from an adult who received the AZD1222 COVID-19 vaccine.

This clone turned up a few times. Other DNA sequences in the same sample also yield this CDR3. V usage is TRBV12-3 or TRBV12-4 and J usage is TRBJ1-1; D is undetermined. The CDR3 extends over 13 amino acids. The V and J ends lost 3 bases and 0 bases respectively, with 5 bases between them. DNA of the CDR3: TGTGCCAGCAGTTTTAACATGAACACTGAAGCTTTCTTT. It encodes CASSFNMNTEAFF.

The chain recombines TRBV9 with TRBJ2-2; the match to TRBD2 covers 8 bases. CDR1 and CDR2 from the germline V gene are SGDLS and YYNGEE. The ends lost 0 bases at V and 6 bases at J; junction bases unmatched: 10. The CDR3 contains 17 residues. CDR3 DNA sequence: TGTGCCAGCAGCGTAGGTGTGGGGAGCGGGGGAGCCGGGGAGCTGTTTTTT. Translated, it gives CASSVGVGSGGAGELFF.

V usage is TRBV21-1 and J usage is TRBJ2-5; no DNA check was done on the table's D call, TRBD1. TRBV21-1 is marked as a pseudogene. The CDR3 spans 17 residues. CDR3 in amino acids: CASSKGVKGEDQETQYF. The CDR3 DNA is TGTGCCAGCAGCAAAGGGGTCAAGGGGGAAGACCAAGAGACCCAGTACTTC.